Presented here are 30 T cell receptor beta chains from one specimen sequenced in a study of shared clonotypes between healthy human individuals. Terminally differentiated effector memory CD45RA+ cells were excluded from the naive CD8 cells, which were CD45RO-negative and positively selected for CCR7. Generated by immunoSEQ multiplex PCR, the TCRdb table keeps only in-frame clones and is missing some. The sample lists about 2.1 million clones, 93% seen once, with about 1.6% in the top ten. Sequencing was performed on naive CD8+ T cells from PBMCs. The origin of the receptors is a young man in good health. Some clones in this sample may be carry-over from other donors' samples.

V and J are TRBV13 and TRBJ2-7; 9 positions agree with TRBD2. The CDR3 runs 15 residues. Germline V gives CDR1 PRHDT, CDR2 FYEKMQ (reference sequence). V lost 5 bases, J lost 0 bases, and 5 bases stayed unmatched. CDR3: CASSLRTSDSYEQYF. The CDR3 bases are TGTGCCAGCAGCCTCAGGACTAGCGACTCCTACGAGCAGTACTTC.

Concerning this clone itself: This same CDR3 is encoded by further DNA sequences in the sample. The CDR3 nucleotides are TGTGCCAGCAGCCCACTAGCGGGGGGCACAGATACGCAGTATTTT. Translated: CASSPLAGGTDTQYF. This chain links TRBV6-5 with TRBJ2-3; 11 positions match TRBD2. This CDR3 is built from 15 residues. Trimming took 6 bases from V and 1 from J; bases not matched to a gene: 3. Germline lookup yields CDR1 MNHEY and CDR2 SVGAGI.

The chain joins TRBV9 to TRBJ2-1; 15 bases align to TRBD2. The CDR3 extends over 18 amino acids. V was pared by 3 bases and J by 3 bases, with 7 bases of the junction left unmatched. Germline V gene sequence: CDR1 SGDLS, CDR2 YYNGEE. This CDR3 reads CASSARGLAGGNYNEQFF. Written as DNA, the CDR3 is TGTGCCAGCAGCGCGAGGGGACTAGCGGGAGGCAACTACAATGAGCAGTTCTTC.

The rearrangement joins TRBV28 to TRBJ1-1; the D is unclear. The CDR3 is 13 residues long. The V gene lost 5 bases and the J gene lost 1 base, with 8 bases spanning the gap. Germline CDR1 reads MDHEN; CDR2 reads SYDVKM. CDR3 nucleotide sequence: TGTGCCAGCAGTGACCCTGCGAACACTGAAGCTTTCTTT. This encodes CASSDPANTEAFF.

The rearrangement joins TRBV25-1 to TRBJ2-7; the D gene is possibly TRBD1 (8 bases). CDR1 and CDR2 from the germline V gene are MGHDK and SYGVNS. The CDR3 runs 17 residues. V dropped 4 bases and J dropped 1 base, with 20 bases sitting between them. The CDR3 DNA reads as TGTGCCAGCAGTGGAAGCGCCAACAGGGGGGGTTCCTACGAGCAGTACTTC. This translates into CASSGSANRGGSYEQYF.

The DNA of the CDR3 is TGTGCCAGCAGCTCTACAGATACGCAGTATTTT. It yields the protein CASSSTDTQYF. The chain employs TRBV2 and TRBJ2-3; no firm D call. The germline V and J ends were trimmed by 6 bases and 3 bases, with 4 bases remaining between them. CDR3 length: 11 amino acids. Germline V CDR1 and CDR2: SNHLY, FYNNEI.

The CDR3, as DNA: TGTGCCTGGAGTGTTTGGACAGATAATGAAAAACTGTTTTTT. This codes for CAWSVWTDNEKLFF. V is TRBV30 and J is TRBJ1-4; tentative D call: TRBD1 (6 bases). The germline V gene has CDR1 GTSNPN and CDR2 SVGIG (reference sequence). The germline V and J ends were trimmed by 0 bases and 4 bases, with 9 bases remaining between them. This CDR3 has 14 amino acids.

The chain carries TRBV7-9 and TRBJ2-2; no clear D. This CDR3 comprises 16 residues. V gave up 3 bases and J gave up 3 bases, with 14 bases separating them. Germline V gene lookup returns CDR1 SEHNR and CDR2 FQNEAQ (reference sequence). The CDR3, as DNA: TGTGCCAGCAGCTTCAGTCCCCGCCTTTACACCGGGGAGCTGTTTTTT. Its protein is CASSFSPRLYTGELFF.

Only one count was recorded for this clone. V is TRBV13 and J is TRBJ2-5, with 8 bases matching TRBD1. Unmatched junction bases numbered 14, after V lost 6 bases and J lost 5 bases. CDR3 length equals 16 residues. Germline CDR1 PRHDT, CDR2 FYEKMQ (reference sequence). The CDR3 DNA follows: TGTGCCAGCAGTTCACGGCAGGACAGGGTGGTCGAGACCCAGTACTTC. It codes for CASSSRQDRVVETQYF.

Concerning this clone: The same CDR3 can be traced to other DNA sequences in this sample. This sequence joins TRBV9 and TRBJ2-5, with D unclear. The germline gives CDR1 SGDLS, CDR2 YYNGEE. The CDR3 totals 13 residues. V was cut by 0 bases and J by 4 bases, with 7 bases left in between. CDR3 sequence reads: CASSVGLGETQYF. The CDR3 nucleotides read TGTGCCAGCAGCGTAGGGCTGGGAGAGACCCAGTACTTC.

The chain joins TRBV25-1 to TRBJ2-1; no clear D gene. The CDR3 is 11 amino acids. From germline, CDR1 is MGHDK and CDR2 SYGVNS. With 1 base removed from V and 9 bases from J, the gap between germline ends came to 4 bases. CDR3 sequence: CASSESSEQFF. For the CDR3, the DNA is TGTGCCAGCAGTGAATCAAGTGAGCAGTTCTTC.

This sequence joins TRBV5-6 and TRBJ1-2, with D maybe TRBD1 (5 bases). There are 14 residues in the CDR3. From germline, CDR1 is SGHDT and CDR2 YYEEEE. V shed 4 bases and J shed 5 bases, with 15 bases lying between them. In DNA form, the CDR3 reads TGTGCCAGCAGCAACGAGTGGGGGGGATATGGCTACACCTTC. Protein: CASSNEWGGYGYTF.

The rearrangement joins TRBV28 to TRBJ1-1; weak D call: TRBD1 (6 bases). Germline CDR1 is MDHEN and CDR2 is SYDVKM. V gave up 5 bases and J gave up 6 bases, with 13 bases separating them. This CDR3 is built from 13 residues. The CDR3 DNA follows: TGTGCCAGCAGTGCAGGGGAAGTATCTGAAGCTTTCTTT. Its translation is CASSAGEVSEAFF.

This chain joins TRBV14 and TRBJ2-7; 7 nucleotides match TRBD1. CDR3 length: 15 amino acids. Germline V gives CDR1 SGHDN, CDR2 FVKESK. V was pared by 4 bases and J by 0 bases, with 6 bases of the junction left unmatched. The CDR3 loop is CASSRGQAISYEQYF. As DNA, the CDR3 is TGTGCCAGCAGCCGCGGACAGGCCATCTCCTACGAGCAGTACTTC.

This clone was detected only a few times. This chain uses TRBV5-4 with TRBJ1-2; D is unclear. Germline V gives CDR1 SGHNT, CDR2 YYREEE (reference sequence). The CDR3 extends over 16 amino acids. The V and J ends lost 0 bases and 3 bases respectively, with 15 bases between them. The CDR3 DNA is TGTGCCAGCAGCTTGGCCGGAACGTGGGAGCACTATGGCTACACCTTC. Its translation: CASSLAGTWEHYGYTF.

The rearrangement joins TRBV21-1 to TRBJ1-3; the D call of TRBD1 is as the table states it, not checked on the DNA. TRBV21-1 constitutes a pseudogene. The CDR3 has 16 residues. CDR3 region: CASSKEQKDSGNTIYF. The CDR3 DNA reads as TGTGCCAGCAGCAAAGAACAGAAAGATTCTGGAAACACCATATATTTT.

Written as DNA, the CDR3 is TGTGCCAGCAGCCAGACTCCAATCGGGCCTTCCGACGCCAATCAGCCCCAGCATTTT. Encoded protein: CASSQTPIGPSDANQPQHF. The chain links TRBV4-2 to TRBJ1-5, with D uncertain. The CDR3 loop spans 19 amino acids. Looked up from germline, CDR1 is LGHNA and CDR2 is YNFKEQ. Trimming removed 3 bases at V and 3 bases at J, with 24 bases between.

The gene calls are TRBV5-1 and TRBJ2-2; 10 nucleotides agree with TRBD1. V lost 3 bases and J lost 5; bases outside the gene matches: 4. In germline, CDR1 is SGHRS, CDR2 YFSETQ. The CDR3 contains 15 residues. Here the CDR3 DNA reads TGCGCCAGCAGCTACGACAGGGGGCTTACCGGGGAGCTGTTTTTT. Encoded protein: CASSYDRGLTGELFF. Full variable domain (outside the CDR3, taken from reference TRBV5-1 and TRBJ2-2): KAGVTQTPRYLIKTRGQQVTLSCSPISGHRSVSWYQQTPGQGLQFLFEYFSETQRNKGNFPGRFSGRQFSNSRSEMNVSTLELGDSALYLCASSYDRGLTGELFFGEGSRLTVL.

The chain carries TRBV5-4 and TRBJ1-1; D gene unclear. CDR3 length: 14 residues. Trimming cost V 0 bases and J 4 bases, with 10 bases left between them. Germline V CDR1 and CDR2: SGHNT, YYREEE (reference sequence). The CDR3, as DNA: TGTGCCAGCAGCTTGGAAGGGAGTGGCACTGAAGCTTTCTTT. It encodes CASSLEGSGTEAFF.

The J gene is TRBJ2-1, the V gene TRBV19, with D possibly being TRBD2 (6 bases). The CDR3 is made up of 16 amino acids. With 7 bases removed from V and 3 bases from J, the gap between germline ends came to 19 bases. The V gene's germline CDR1 is LNHDA and CDR2 SQIVND (reference sequence). CDR3 protein: CASTQSPGEFYNEQFF. The CDR3 nucleotides are TGTGCCAGTACCCAGTCCCCGGGAGAATTCTACAATGAGCAGTTCTTC.

The J gene is TRBJ1-5, the V gene TRBV6-1; 7 bases are a match to TRBD1. V shed 0 bases and J 3 bases; nucleotides not matched to a gene: 5. CDR1 is MNHNS, CDR2 SASEGT, per germline. The CDR3 runs 16 residues. The CDR3 DNA is TGTGCCAGCAGTGAAGCCCAGGGACAGCTCAATCAGCCCCAGCATTTT. This translates into CASSEAQGQLNQPQHF.

The J gene is TRBJ2-3, the V gene TRBV7-9, with 8 bases matching TRBD2. V lost 2 bases and J lost 5; bases outside the gene matches: 3. The CDR3 extends over 14 amino acids. Germline CDR1 is SEHNR and CDR2 is FQNEAQ (reference sequence). CDR3 in amino acids: CASSLTGRGDTQYF. In DNA, the CDR3 is TGTGCCAGCAGCTTAACCGGGAGGGGAGATACGCAGTATTTT.

This clone turned up a few times. The chain has TRBV30 and TRBJ1-1, with D possibly TRBD1 on 5 matching bases. In germline, CDR1 is GTSNPN, CDR2 SVGIG (reference sequence). V shed 8 bases and J shed 3 bases, with 7 bases lying between them. CDR3 length equals 10 residues. The CDR3 nucleotides read TGTGCCGGGACCGACACTGAAGCTTTCTTT. It encodes CAGTDTEAFF.

This chain joins TRBV27 and TRBJ2-2, with D perhaps matching TRBD1 (6 bases). CDR1 is MNHEY, CDR2 SMNVEV, per germline (reference sequence). This CDR3 contains 17 residues. Trimming removed 7 bases at V and 1 base at J, with 19 bases between. The CDR3 bases are TGTGCCAGCACCTCCCTGAGCCAGGGGTTGAACACCGGGGAGCTGTTTTTT. It codes for CASTSLSQGLNTGELFF.

V usage is TRBV6-1 and J usage is TRBJ2-7; 10 positions match TRBD2. CDR1 is MNHNS, CDR2 SASEGT, per germline. V shed 5 bases, J shed 0 bases, and the junction held 4 bases outside the gene matches. The CDR3 runs 15 residues. CDR3: CASSPWTSGSYEQYF. The CDR3 DNA is TGTGCCAGCAGTCCCTGGACTAGCGGCTCCTACGAGCAGTACTTC.

This chain uses TRBV21-1 with TRBJ1-4. TRBV21-1 constitutes a pseudogene. The CDR3 contains 16 residues. CDR3 region: CASSKGPGTVSEKLFF. The CDR3 DNA reads as TGTGCCAGCAGCAAAGGGCCCGGGACGGTAAGTGAAAAACTGTTTTTT.

CDR3 region: CASSIEKRLGDEQFF. CDR3 nucleotide sequence: TGTGCCAGTAGTATAGAGAAGCGGTTAGGCGATGAGCAGTTCTTC. This chain uses TRBV19 with TRBJ2-1; TRBD2 is a possible D gene (5 bases). The V gene lost 0 bases and the J gene lost 8 bases, with 14 bases spanning the gap. CDR3 length equals 15 residues. Germline values: CDR1 LNHDA, CDR2 SQIVND (reference sequence).

The V gene is TRBV6-6, the J gene TRBJ1-4, with D possibly being TRBD1 (5 bases). Trimming took 8 bases from V and 3 from J, leaving 10 bases between them. This CDR3 region has 13 residues. Looked up from germline, CDR1 is MNHNY and CDR2 is SVGAGI (reference sequence). DNA of the CDR3: TGTGCCAGCCGGGGGGGAGCTAATGAAAAACTGTTTTTT. As protein: CASRGGANEKLFF.

The chain employs TRBV4-3 and TRBJ2-7, with D tentatively TRBD1 (6 bases). The CDR3 loop spans 16 amino acids. CDR1 is LGHNA, CDR2 YSLEER, per germline. Trimming took 4 bases from V and 2 from J, leaving 18 bases between them. The CDR3 region has the DNA TGCGCCAGCAGCCCAGAAGCTTGGACAGAAACCTACGAGCAGTACTTC. It translates to CASSPEAWTETYEQYF.

This clone was counted a single time. This chain joins TRBV27 and TRBJ1-5; the D is unclear. The CDR3 loop spans 15 amino acids. From germline, CDR1 is MNHEY and CDR2 SMNVEV (reference sequence). V was cut by 2 bases and J by 0 bases, with 8 bases left in between. This chain's CDR3 is CASSLRYSSNQPQHF. The CDR3 nucleotides read TGTGCCAGCAGTTTACGGTACAGTAGCAATCAGCCCCAGCATTTT.